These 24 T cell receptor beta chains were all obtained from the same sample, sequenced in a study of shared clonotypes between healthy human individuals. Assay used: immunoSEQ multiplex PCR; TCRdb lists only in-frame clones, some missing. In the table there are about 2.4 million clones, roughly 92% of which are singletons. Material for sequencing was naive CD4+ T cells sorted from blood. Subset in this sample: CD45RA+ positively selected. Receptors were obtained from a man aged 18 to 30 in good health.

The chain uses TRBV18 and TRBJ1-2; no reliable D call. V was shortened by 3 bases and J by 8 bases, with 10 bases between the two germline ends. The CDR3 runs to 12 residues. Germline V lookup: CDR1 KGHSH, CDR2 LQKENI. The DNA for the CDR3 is TGTGCCAGCTCACCTGGAGGCTCCGGCTACACCTTC. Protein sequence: CASSPGGSGYTF.

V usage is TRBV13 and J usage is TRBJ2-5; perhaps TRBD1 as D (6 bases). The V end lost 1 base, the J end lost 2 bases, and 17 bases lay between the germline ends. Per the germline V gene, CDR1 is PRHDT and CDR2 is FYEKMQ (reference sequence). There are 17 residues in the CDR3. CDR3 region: CASSLAMDRTVQETQYF. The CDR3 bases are TGTGCCAGCAGCTTAGCGATGGATAGGACAGTTCAAGAGACCCAGTACTTC.

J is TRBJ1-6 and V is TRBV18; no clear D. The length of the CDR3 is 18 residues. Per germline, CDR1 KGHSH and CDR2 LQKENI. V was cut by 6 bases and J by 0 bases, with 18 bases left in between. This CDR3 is CASSPALWKSSYNSPLHF. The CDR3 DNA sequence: TGTGCCAGCTCCCCCGCTCTGTGGAAAAGCTCCTATAATTCACCCCTCCACTTT.

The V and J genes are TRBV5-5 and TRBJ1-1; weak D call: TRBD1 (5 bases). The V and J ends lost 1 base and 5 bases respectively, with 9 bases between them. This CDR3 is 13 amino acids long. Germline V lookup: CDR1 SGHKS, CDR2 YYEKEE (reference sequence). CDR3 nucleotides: TGTGCCAGCAGCTTGCAGGGTGGGACTGAAGCTTTCTTT. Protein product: CASSLQGGTEAFF.

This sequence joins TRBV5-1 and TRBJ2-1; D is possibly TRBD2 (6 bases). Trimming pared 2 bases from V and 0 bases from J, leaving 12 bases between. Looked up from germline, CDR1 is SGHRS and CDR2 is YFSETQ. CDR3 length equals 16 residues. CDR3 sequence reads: CASSFRVGSSYNEQFF. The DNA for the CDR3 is TGCGCCAGCAGCTTTCGGGTCGGGAGCTCCTACAATGAGCAGTTCTTC.

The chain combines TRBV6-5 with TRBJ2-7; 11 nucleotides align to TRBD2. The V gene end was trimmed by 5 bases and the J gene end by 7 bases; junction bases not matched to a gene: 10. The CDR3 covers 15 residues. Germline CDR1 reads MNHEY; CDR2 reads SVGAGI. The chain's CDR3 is CASSSTSGRLLEQYF. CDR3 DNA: TGTGCCAGCAGTAGTACTAGCGGGAGATTATTAGAGCAGTACTTC.

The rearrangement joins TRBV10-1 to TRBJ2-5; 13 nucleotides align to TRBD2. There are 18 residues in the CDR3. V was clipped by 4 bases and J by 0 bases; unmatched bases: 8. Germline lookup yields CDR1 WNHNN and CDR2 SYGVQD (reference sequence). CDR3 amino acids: CASSVLGLAGVDQETQYF. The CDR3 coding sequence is TGCGCCAGCAGTGTCTTAGGACTAGCGGGAGTTGACCAAGAGACCCAGTACTTC.

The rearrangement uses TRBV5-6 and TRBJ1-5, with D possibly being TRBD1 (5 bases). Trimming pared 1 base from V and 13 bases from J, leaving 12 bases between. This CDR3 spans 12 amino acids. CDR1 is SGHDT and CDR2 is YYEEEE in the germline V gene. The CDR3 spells CASSLTQGNQHF. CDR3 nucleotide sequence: TGTGCCAGCAGCTTGACCCAGGGTAATCAGCATTTT.

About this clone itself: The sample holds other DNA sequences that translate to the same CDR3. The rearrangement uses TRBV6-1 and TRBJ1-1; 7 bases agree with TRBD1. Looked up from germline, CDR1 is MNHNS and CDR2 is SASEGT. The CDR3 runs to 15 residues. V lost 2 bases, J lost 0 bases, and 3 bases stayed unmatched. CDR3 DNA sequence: TGTGCCAGCAGTGAACTCGGGACAGTGAACACTGAAGCTTTCTTT. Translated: CASSELGTVNTEAFF.

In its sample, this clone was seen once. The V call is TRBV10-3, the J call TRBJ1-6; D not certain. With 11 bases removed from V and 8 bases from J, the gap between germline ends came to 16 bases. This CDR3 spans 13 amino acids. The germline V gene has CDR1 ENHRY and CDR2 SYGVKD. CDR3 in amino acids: CAVKTHSDSPLHF. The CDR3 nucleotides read TGTGCCGTCAAGACCCATTCTGATTCACCCCTCCACTTT.

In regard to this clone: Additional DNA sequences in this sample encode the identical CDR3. CDR3: CASSLSLAGGTYEQYF. DNA for the CDR3: TGTGCCAGCAGTTTATCGTTAGCGGGGGGAACCTACGAGCAGTACTTC. The rearrangement joins TRBV27 to TRBJ2-7, with 10 bases that match TRBD2. CDR3 length: 16 amino acids. CDR1 is MNHEY and CDR2 is SMNVEV in the germline V gene (reference sequence). The J segment lost 2 bases and the V segment lost 0 bases, leaving 4 bases of the junction unmatched.

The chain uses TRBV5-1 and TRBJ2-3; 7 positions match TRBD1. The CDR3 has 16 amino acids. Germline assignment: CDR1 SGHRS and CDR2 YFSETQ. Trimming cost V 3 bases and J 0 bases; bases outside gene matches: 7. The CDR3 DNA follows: TGCGCCAGCAGCTACGCCGGGACAGTTAGCACAGATACGCAGTATTTT. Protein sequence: CASSYAGTVSTDTQYF.

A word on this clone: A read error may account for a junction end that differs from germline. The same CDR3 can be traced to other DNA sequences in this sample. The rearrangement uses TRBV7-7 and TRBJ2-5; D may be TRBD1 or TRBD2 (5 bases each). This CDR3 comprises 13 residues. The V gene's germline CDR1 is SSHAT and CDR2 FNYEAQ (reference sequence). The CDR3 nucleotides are TGTGCTAGCAGCTTAGCAGGGAGAGAGACCCAGTACTTC. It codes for CASSLAGRETQYF.

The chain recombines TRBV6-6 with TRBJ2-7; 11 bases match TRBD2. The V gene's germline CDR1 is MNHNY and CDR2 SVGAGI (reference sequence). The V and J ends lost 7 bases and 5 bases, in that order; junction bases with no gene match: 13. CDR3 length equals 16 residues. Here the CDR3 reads CASNGGSGGALDEQYF. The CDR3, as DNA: TGTGCCAGCAATGGAGGTAGCGGGGGGGCCTTGGACGAGCAGTACTTC.

CDR3 residues: CSARTHYEQYF. CDR3 sequence (DNA): TGCAGTGCCAGAACGCACTACGAGCAGTACTTC. The genes are TRBV20-1 and TRBJ2-7, with no clear D. The V end was cut by 6 bases, the J end by 3 bases, with 9 bases between. Germline values: CDR1 DFQATT, CDR2 SNEGSKA (reference sequence). The CDR3 covers 11 residues.

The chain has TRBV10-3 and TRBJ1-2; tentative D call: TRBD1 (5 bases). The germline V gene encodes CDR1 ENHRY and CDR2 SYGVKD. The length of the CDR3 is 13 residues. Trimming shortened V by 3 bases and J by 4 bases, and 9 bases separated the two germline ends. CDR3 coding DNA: TGTGCCATCAGTGAAAGGGGAAGCTATGGCTACACCTTC. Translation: CAISERGSYGYTF.

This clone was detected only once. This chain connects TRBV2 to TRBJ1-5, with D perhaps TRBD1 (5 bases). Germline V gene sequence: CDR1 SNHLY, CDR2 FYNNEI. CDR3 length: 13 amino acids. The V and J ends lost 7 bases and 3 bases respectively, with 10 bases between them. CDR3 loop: CASTGQDNQPQHF. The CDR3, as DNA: TGTGCCAGCACGGGGCAGGACAATCAGCCCCAGCATTTT.

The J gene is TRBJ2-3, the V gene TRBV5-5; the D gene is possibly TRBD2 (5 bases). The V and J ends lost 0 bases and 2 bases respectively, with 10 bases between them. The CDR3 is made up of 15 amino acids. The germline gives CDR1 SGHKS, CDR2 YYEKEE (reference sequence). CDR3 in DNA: TGTGCCAGCAGCTTGGCCGGGGTACCCACAGATACGCAGTATTTT. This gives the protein CASSLAGVPTDTQYF.

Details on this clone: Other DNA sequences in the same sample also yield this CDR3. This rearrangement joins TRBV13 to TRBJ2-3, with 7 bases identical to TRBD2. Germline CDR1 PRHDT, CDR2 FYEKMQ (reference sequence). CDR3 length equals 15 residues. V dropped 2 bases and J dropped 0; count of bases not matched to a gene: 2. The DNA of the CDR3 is TGTGCCAGCAGCTTACGCGGGGGTAGCACAGATACGCAGTATTTT. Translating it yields CASSLRGGSTDTQYF.

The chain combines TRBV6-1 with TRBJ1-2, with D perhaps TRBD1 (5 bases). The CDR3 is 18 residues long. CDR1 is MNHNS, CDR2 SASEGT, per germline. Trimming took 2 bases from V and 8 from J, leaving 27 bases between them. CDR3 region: CASSEPRRQGLDYVGYTF. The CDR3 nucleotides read TGTGCCAGCAGTGAACCTCGACGTCAGGGTTTAGACTATGTCGGCTACACCTTC.

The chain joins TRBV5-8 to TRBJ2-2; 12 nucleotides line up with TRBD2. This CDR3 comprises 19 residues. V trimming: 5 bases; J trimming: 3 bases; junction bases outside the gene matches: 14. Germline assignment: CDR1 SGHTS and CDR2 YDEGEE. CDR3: CASSYDRGGLAGHTGELFF. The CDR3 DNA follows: TGTGCCAGCAGTTATGACAGGGGCGGACTAGCGGGACACACCGGGGAGCTGTTTTTT.

The chain's CDR3 is CATSRRTGGTDTQYF. The CDR3 DNA reads as TGTGCCACCAGCAGAAGGACAGGGGGAACAGATACGCAGTATTTT. The chain employs TRBV15 and TRBJ2-3, with 10 bases identical to TRBD1. Germline lookup yields CDR1 LNHNV and CDR2 YYDKDF (reference sequence). This CDR3 is built from 15 residues. The V and J ends lost 2 bases and 3 bases, in that order; junction bases with no gene match: 2.

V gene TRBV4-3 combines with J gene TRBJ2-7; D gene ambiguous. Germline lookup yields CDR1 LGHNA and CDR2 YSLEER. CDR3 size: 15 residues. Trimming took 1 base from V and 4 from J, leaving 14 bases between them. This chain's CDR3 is CASSQGLSAAYEQYF. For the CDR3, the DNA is TGCGCCAGCAGCCAAGGGTTGTCAGCTGCATACGAGCAGTACTTC.

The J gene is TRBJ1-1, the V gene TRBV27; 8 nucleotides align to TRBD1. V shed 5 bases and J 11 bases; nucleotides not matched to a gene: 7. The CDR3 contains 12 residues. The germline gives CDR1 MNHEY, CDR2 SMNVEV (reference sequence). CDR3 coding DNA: TGTGCCAGCAGTACGCTACAGGGGGGCGCTTTCTTT. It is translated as CASSTLQGGAFF.